The sequence of this T cell receptor (beta chain) was determined in a study of T cells in Graves' hyperthyroidism and ophthalmopathy. The CDR3 is 14 amino acids. Between the trimmed V and J ends, which lost 1 base and 0 bases, there was a span of 10 bases. The germline CDR1 and CDR2 sequences are GTSNPN and SVGIG (reference sequence). This clonotype was seen at least ten times. Researchers took RNA transcripts and amplified the TCR beta CDR3 regions from them. HTBI primers were the set used in a first-round RT-PCR of the TCR CDR3. TCRdb re-called the multiplex PCR reads with MiXCR, one entry per CDR3 protein. This table has a few hundred thousand distinct CDR3 sequences, around a sixth appearing once.

The origin of this receptor is a woman between 25 and 40 years old with Graves' hyperthyroidism. The source material was blood. J is TRBJ2-7 and V is TRBV30; D not resolved. The CDR3 here is CAWSDRSGSYEQYF. Here the CDR3 DNA reads TGTGCCTGGAGTGATAGGTCCGGCTCCTACGAGCAGTACTTC.